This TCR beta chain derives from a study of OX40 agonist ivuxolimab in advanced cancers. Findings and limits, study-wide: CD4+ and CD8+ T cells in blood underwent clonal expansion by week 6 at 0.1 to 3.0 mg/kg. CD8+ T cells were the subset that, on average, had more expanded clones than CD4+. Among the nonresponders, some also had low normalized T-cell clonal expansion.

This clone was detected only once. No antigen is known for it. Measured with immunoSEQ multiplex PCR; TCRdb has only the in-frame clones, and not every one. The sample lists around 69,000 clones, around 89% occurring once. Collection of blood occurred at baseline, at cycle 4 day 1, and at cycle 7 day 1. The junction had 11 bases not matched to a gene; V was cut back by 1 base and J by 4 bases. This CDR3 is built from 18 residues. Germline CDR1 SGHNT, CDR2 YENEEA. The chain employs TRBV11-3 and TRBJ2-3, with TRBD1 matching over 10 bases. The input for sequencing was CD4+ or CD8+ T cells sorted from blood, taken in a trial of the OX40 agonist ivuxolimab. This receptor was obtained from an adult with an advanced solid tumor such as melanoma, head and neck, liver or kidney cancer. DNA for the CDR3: TGTGCCAGCAGCTTAGGTCCGGGACAGGGGAATAATGCAGATACGCAGTATTTT. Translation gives CASSLGPGQGNNADTQYF.